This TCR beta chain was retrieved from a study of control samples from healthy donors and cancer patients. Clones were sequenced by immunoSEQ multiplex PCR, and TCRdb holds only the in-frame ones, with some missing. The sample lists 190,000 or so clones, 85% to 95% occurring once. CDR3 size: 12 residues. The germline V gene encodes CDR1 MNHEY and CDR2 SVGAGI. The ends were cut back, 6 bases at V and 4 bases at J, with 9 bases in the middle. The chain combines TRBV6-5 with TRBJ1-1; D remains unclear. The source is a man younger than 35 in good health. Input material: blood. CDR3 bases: TGTGCCAGCAGCGGAACGAGCACTGAAGCTTTCTTT. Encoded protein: CASSGTSTEAFF.